This T cell receptor (beta chain) was observed in a study of blood T cell repertoires in COVID-19. Study at large: Sites across the United States, Italy and Spain contributed samples from acute and convalescent COVID-19.

The cohort comprised adults aged about 18 to 100 years residing in about two dozen US areas. Donors in Cohort 3 who had recovered were those with two negative PCRs, healthcare professional clearance, or resolution of their symptoms. Authors' data handling: It was from reference gene primer amplification that nucleated cell counts were estimated. Method: immunoSEQ multiplex PCR; TCRdb's copy keeps in-frame clones and lacks some. The V and J calls and clone size are taken from that table; D and trimming were inferred from the DNA. The sample holds over 200,000 clones, roughly 87% seen once. This CDR3 has 15 amino acids. V dropped 2 bases and J dropped 2; count of bases not matched to a gene: 2. The V gene's germline CDR1 is ENHRY and CDR2 SYGVKD.

This TCR was sampled from a man aged 25 to 40 who had recovered from COVID-19. The rearrangement joins TRBV10-3 to TRBJ2-3, with TRBD1 identical over 9 bases. The sequenced sample consisted of PBMCs or T cells enriched from blood (not recorded which). Written as DNA, the CDR3 is TGTGCCATCAGTGAGGGGACAGGGACCACAGATACGCAGTATTTT. This codes for CAISEGTGTTDTQYF.